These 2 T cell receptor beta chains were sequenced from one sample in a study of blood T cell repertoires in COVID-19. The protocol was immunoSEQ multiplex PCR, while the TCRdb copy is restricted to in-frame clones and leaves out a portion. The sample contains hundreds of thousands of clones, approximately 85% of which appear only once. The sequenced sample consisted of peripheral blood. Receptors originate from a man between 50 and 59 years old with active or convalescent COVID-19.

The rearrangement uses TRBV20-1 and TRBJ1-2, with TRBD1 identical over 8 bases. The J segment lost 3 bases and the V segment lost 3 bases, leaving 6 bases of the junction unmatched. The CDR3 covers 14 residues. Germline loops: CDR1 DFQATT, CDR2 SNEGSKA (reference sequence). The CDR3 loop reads CSASETGDYYGYTF. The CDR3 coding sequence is TGCAGTGCTAGTGAGACAGGGGACTACTATGGCTACACCTTC.

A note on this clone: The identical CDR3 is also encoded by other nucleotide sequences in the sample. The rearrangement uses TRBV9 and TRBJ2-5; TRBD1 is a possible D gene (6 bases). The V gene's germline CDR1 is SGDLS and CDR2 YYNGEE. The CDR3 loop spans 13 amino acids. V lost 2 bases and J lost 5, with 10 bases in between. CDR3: CASSVAGGETQYF. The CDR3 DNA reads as TGTGCCAGCAGCGTGGCTGGGGGCGAGACCCAGTACTTC.